The 24 T cell receptor beta chains reported below all come from one sample, sequenced in a study of CD8 T cells in Susac syndrome (dated by TCRdb to about 2019). Receptors were amplified or captured by the immunoSEQ multiplex PCR assay. RNA was extracted with the RNeasy kit and roughly 0.45 to 1 ug was reverse transcribed using random hexamers. TCRdb reran the public reads through fastp at Q25 and MiXCR, keeping productive beta chains. Rows are unified per CDR3 protein, each entry keeping the most common DNA and genes. Counted in this sample were tens of thousands of distinct CDR3 sequences; roughly 93% of them appeared once. The ten largest clones take up roughly 0.24% of the sample. The material sequenced was CD8+ T cells from PBMCs. The receptors derive from a human donor in good health.

V usage is TRBV5-1 and J usage is TRBJ1-4; D possibly corresponds to TRBD1 (6 bases). V was cut by 1 base and J by 5 bases, with 9 bases left in between. Germline V gene lookup returns CDR1 SGHRS and CDR2 YFSETQ. The CDR3 covers 14 residues. CDR3 nucleotides: TGCGCCAGCAGCTTGACAGGGCCGAATGAAAAACTGTTTTTT. Residues: CASSLTGPNEKLFF.

This sequence joins TRBV9 and TRBJ2-1; tentatively, D is TRBD1 (6 bases). CDR3 size: 13 residues. V was pared by 3 bases and J by 10 bases, with 14 bases between. Germline V gives CDR1 SGDLS, CDR2 YYNGEE. CDR3 in amino acids: CASSEALQGEQFF. For the CDR3, the DNA is TGTGCCAGCAGCGAGGCCCTCCAGGGGGAGCAGTTCTTC.

The CDR3 DNA reads TGTGCCAGCAGTTTAACGTCCGGGACAGCTAATTCACCCCTCCACTTT. Translated: CASSLTSGTANSPLHF. This sequence joins TRBV12-3 or TRBV12-4 and TRBJ1-6; 7 nucleotides align to TRBD1. The CDR3 consists of 16 residues. Trimming took 2 bases from V and 6 from J; bases not matched to a gene: 7.

The V and J genes are TRBV5-4 and TRBJ1-2; D unresolved. V was pared by 4 bases and J by 7 bases, with 14 bases between. This CDR3 spans 13 amino acids. Germline V gives CDR1 SGHNT, CDR2 YYREEE (reference sequence). The CDR3 loop is CASSPRTVAGYTF. The DNA for the CDR3 is TGTGCCAGCAGCCCCCGAACAGTAGCTGGCTACACCTTC.

The chain carries TRBV20-1 and TRBJ2-1; 9 positions agree with TRBD2. V shed 3 bases, J shed 7 bases, and the junction held 7 bases outside the gene matches. The CDR3 is 14 residues long. The germline V gene has CDR1 DFQATT and CDR2 SNEGSKA (reference sequence). As DNA, the CDR3 is TGCAGTGCTAGGGCGGGAGGGCCGCGAAATGAGCAGTTCTTC. This encodes CSARAGGPRNEQFF.

The V gene is TRBV7-9, the J gene TRBJ1-5; tentatively, D is TRBD1 (5 bases). V lost 0 bases to trimming and J lost 2 bases, with 5 bases between them. The CDR3 has 14 residues. The V gene's germline CDR1 is SEHNR and CDR2 FQNEAQ (reference sequence). CDR3: CASSLAGGNQPQHF. As DNA, the CDR3 is TGTGCCAGCAGCTTAGCAGGGGGCAATCAGCCCCAGCATTTT.

This rearrangement joins TRBV6-2 or TRBV6-3 to TRBJ1-2; D possibly corresponds to TRBD1 (5 bases). Germline CDR1 MNHEY, CDR2 SVGEGT. The CDR3 contains 13 residues. The V and J ends lost 6 bases and 7 bases respectively, with 15 bases between them. The CDR3: CASSSRDGPGYTF. The DNA of the CDR3 is TGTGCCAGCAGCAGCCGGGACGGCCCTGGCTACACCTTC.

The chain has TRBV5-1 and TRBJ2-7, with 10 nucleotides matching TRBD2. Germline CDR1 SGHRS, CDR2 YFSETQ. The V segment lost 4 bases and the J segment 2 bases; nucleotides outside the gene matches: 6. The CDR3 length is 15 residues. The CDR3 DNA follows: TGCGCCAGCAGCCCCGGGACTAGCGAAACCTACGAGCAGTACGTC. This translates into CASSPGTSETYEQYV.

CDR3 sequence (DNA): TGTGCCAGCAGTTCTCCGGGGGAGCAGTACTTC. Translation: CASSSPGEQYF. V is TRBV6-2 or TRBV6-3 and J is TRBJ2-7, with D possibly being TRBD2 (5 bases). This CDR3 is 11 amino acids long. V was clipped by 4 bases and J by 7 bases, with 8 bases between them. Germline V gene sequence: CDR1 MNHEY, CDR2 SVGEGT.

The table lists this clonotype with a count of one. The chain recombines TRBV20-1 with TRBJ1-1; D gene unclear. CDR3 length: 13 residues. Trimming removed 3 bases at V and 3 bases at J, with 11 bases between. Looked up from germline, CDR1 is DFQATT and CDR2 is SNEGSKA (reference sequence). This CDR3 reads CSARSRWDTEAFF. The CDR3, as DNA: TGCAGTGCTAGGTCCAGGTGGGACACTGAAGCTTTCTTT.

This clonotype was recorded once. The chain links TRBV24-1 to TRBJ2-2; 11 bases agree with TRBD1. CDR1 is KGHDR, CDR2 SFDVKD, per germline. The length of the CDR3 is 18 residues. The V segment lost 2 bases and the J segment 7 bases; nucleotides outside the gene matches: 11. The CDR3 sequence: CATSDSAGTGGFIGELFF. DNA of the CDR3: TGTGCCACCAGTGATTCGGCCGGGACAGGGGGATTTATCGGGGAGCTGTTTTTT.

This sequence joins TRBV18 and TRBJ1-3; D is undetermined. Trimming stripped 2 bases from V and 5 bases from J, with 10 bases between. CDR3 size: 14 residues. CDR1 and CDR2 (germline): KGHSH, LQKENI. The CDR3 nucleotides are TGTGCCAGCTCACCAGGGGAGGCCCGAAACACCATATATTTT. Amino acids: CASSPGEARNTIYF.

This clonotype was detected once. This chain links TRBV15 with TRBJ2-7; 7 bases are a match to TRBD2. The CDR3 spans 16 residues. V shed 3 bases and J 0 bases; nucleotides not matched to a gene: 8. Germline lookup yields CDR1 LNHNV and CDR2 YYDKDF (reference sequence). The CDR3 region has the DNA TGTGCCACCAGCAGCGGCTCTAGCGGCAGCTCCTACGAGCAGTACGTC. Encoded protein: CATSSGSSGSSYEQYV.

This rearrangement joins TRBV5-1 to TRBJ1-1, with D unclear. The CDR3 loop spans 13 amino acids. With 0 bases removed from V and 8 bases from J, the gap between germline ends came to 11 bases. Germline lookup yields CDR1 SGHRS and CDR2 YFSETQ. The CDR3 DNA reads TGCGCCAGCAGCTTGGGGACGAGCAGGGAAGCTTTCTTT. Translated: CASSLGTSREAFF.

This chain links TRBV4-1 with TRBJ2-7; TRBD1 matches at 7 bases. CDR1 is MGHRA, CDR2 YSYEKL, per germline. The CDR3 covers 15 residues. V shed 1 base and J 4 bases; nucleotides not matched to a gene: 7. CDR3 coding DNA: TGCGCCAGCAGCCAAGTATCACAGGGGTGGTACGAGCAGTACTTC. Translated, it gives CASSQVSQGWYEQYF.

This clonotype showed up just once. This rearrangement joins TRBV28 to TRBJ2-2; D is possibly TRBD2 (6 bases). Germline values: CDR1 MDHEN, CDR2 SYDVKM. V dropped 6 bases and J dropped 6 bases, with 17 bases sitting between them. This CDR3 is built from 15 residues. CDR3 sequence (DNA): TGTGCCAGCAGCCTTTTGGGAGGCCGGGCCGGGGAGCTGTTTTTT. Translating gives CASSLLGGRAGELFF.

The chain combines TRBV6-6 with TRBJ1-4, with D hard to call. This CDR3 has 10 residues. The ends were cut back, 2 bases at V and 11 bases at J, with 3 bases in the middle. Germline CDR1 is MNHNY and CDR2 is SVGAGI (reference sequence). The CDR3 bases are TGTGCCAGCAGTTACGACAAACTGTTTTTT. This encodes CASSYDKLFF.

The chain joins TRBV7-6 to TRBJ2-7; no definite D call. The CDR3 is made up of 13 amino acids. Germline CDR1 reads SGHVS; CDR2 reads FNYEAQ. The V end lost 0 bases, the J end lost 4 bases, and 7 bases lay between the germline ends. The CDR3 region has the DNA TGTGCCAGCAGCTTAGCGGACGGGTACGAGCAGTACGTC. Its protein product is CASSLADGYEQYV.

This clonotype was counted a few times. The J gene is TRBJ1-1, the V gene TRBV5-6; D is uncertain. There are 11 residues in the CDR3. V was pared by 0 bases and J by 4 bases, with 1 base between. Germline V lookup: CDR1 SGHDT, CDR2 YYEEEE. The CDR3 reads CASSLVTEAFF. DNA for the CDR3: TGTGCCAGCAGCTTGGTCACTGAAGCTTTCTTT.

The rearrangement joins TRBV6-5 to TRBJ2-7, with 9 bases that match TRBD1. The CDR3 has 14 residues. V lost 2 bases to trimming and J lost 4 bases; unmatched junction nucleotides: 3. CDR1 MNHEY and CDR2 SVGAGI come from the germline V gene. The CDR3 loop is CASSYGTGWYEQYF. DNA for the CDR3: TGTGCCAGCAGTTACGGGACAGGGTGGTACGAGCAGTACTTC.

The chain joins TRBV5-6 to TRBJ2-2; D gene unclear. Trimming removed 0 bases at V and 1 base at J, with 4 bases between. Germline CDR1 reads SGHDT; CDR2 reads YYEEEE. This CDR3 has 14 residues. The CDR3 region is CASSLVLNTGELFF. Written as DNA, the CDR3 is TGTGCCAGCAGCTTGGTTCTGAACACCGGGGAGCTGTTTTTT.

This chain links TRBV27 with TRBJ2-7; D perhaps matches TRBD1 (6 bases). Trimming cost V 3 bases and J 2 bases, with 11 bases left between them. Germline values: CDR1 MNHEY, CDR2 SMNVEV (reference sequence). The CDR3 extends over 14 amino acids. Here the CDR3 DNA reads TGTGCCAGCAGTTTTACAGGGAGACCCTACGAGCAGTACGTC. Translating it yields CASSFTGRPYEQYV.

This chain links TRBV20-1 with TRBJ2-1, with 7 bases matching TRBD1. The CDR3 covers 13 residues. V trimming: 5 bases; J trimming: 5 bases; junction bases outside the gene matches: 6. CDR1 is DFQATT and CDR2 is SNEGSKA in the germline V gene (reference sequence). DNA for the CDR3: TGCAGTGCTGAGGGACAGAAAGACAATGAGCAGTTCTTC. This encodes CSAEGQKDNEQFF.

The V call is TRBV20-1, the J call TRBJ2-1, with D uncertain. The CDR3 runs 13 residues. Between the trimmed V and J ends, which lost 6 bases and 5 bases, there was a span of 14 bases. CDR1 and CDR2 from the germline V gene are DFQATT and SNEGSKA (reference sequence). For the CDR3, the DNA is TGCAGTGCCGGGCACAGTCGGGACAATGAGCAGTTCTTC. It translates to CSAGHSRDNEQFF.